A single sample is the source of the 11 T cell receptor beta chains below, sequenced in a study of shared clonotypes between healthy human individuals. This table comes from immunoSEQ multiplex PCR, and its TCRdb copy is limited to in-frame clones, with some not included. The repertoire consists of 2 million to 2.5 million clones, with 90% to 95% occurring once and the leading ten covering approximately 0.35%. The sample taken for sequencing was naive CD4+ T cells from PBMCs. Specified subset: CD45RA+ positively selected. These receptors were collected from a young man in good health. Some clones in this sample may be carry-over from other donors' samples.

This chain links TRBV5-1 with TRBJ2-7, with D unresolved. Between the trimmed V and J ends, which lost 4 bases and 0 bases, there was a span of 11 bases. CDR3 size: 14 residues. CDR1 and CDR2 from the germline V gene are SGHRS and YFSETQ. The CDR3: CASSLDRLSYEQYF. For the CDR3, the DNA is TGCGCCAGCAGCCTTGACCGACTCTCCTACGAGCAGTACTTC.

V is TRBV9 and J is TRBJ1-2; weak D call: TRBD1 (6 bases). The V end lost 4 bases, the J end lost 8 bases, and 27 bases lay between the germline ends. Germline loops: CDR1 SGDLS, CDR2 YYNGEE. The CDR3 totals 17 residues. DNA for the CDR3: TGTGCCAGCAGCCCGGCAGGTAGGGGGGATCCTGCGGGCGGCTACACCTTC. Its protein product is CASSPAGRGDPAGGYTF.

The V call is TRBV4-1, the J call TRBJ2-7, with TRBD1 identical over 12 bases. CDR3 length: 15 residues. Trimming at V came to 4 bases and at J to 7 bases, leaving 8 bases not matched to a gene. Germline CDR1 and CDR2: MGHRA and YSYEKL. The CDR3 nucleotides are TGCGCCAGCAGCCCCCCGGGACAGGGGGCGGGGGAGCAGTACTTC. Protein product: CASSPPGQGAGEQYF.

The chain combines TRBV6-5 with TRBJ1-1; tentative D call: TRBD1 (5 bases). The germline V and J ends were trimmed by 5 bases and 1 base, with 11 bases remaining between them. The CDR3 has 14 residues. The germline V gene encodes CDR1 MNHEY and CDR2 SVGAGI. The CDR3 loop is CASSGRQGNTEAFF. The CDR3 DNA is TGTGCCAGCAGTGGCCGCCAGGGGAACACTGAAGCTTTCTTT.

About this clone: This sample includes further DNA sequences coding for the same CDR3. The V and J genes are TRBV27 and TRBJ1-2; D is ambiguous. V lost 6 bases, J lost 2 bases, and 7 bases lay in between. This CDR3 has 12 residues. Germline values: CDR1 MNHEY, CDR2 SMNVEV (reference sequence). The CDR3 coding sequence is TGTGCCAGCAGGTCAGGAAACTATGGCTACACCTTC. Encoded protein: CASRSGNYGYTF.

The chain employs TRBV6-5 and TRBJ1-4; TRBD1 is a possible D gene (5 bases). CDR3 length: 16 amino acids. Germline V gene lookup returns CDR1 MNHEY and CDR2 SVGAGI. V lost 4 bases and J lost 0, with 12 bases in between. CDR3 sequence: CASSSGTPATNEKLFF. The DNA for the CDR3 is TGTGCCAGCAGTTCCGGGACCCCGGCAACTAATGAAAAACTGTTTTTT.

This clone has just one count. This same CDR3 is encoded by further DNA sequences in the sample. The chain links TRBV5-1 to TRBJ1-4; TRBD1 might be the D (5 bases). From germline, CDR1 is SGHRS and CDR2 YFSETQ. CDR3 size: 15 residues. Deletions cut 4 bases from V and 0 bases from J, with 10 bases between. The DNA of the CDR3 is TGCGCCAGCAGCACCCAGGGAGCAACTAATGAAAAACTGTTTTTT. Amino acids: CASSTQGATNEKLFF.

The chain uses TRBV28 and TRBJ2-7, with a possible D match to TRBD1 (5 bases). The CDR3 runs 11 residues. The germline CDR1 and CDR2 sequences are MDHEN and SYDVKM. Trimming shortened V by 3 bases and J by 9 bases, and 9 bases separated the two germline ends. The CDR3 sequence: CASSLGRAQYF. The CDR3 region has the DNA TGTGCCAGCAGTTTGGGCAGGGCGCAGTACTTC.

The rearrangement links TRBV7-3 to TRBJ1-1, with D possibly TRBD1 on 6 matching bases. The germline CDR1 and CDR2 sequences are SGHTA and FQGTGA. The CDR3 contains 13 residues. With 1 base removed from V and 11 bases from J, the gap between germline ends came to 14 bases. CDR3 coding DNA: TGTGCCAGCAGCTTAATCGCAGGGGAGTATGCTTTCTTT. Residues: CASSLIAGEYAFF.

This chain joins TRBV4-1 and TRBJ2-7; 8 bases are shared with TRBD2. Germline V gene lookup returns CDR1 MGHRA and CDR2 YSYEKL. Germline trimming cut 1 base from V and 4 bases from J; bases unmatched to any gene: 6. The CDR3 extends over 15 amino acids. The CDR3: CASSQGGSGIYEQYF. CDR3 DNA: TGCGCCAGCAGCCAAGGAGGTAGCGGGATTTACGAGCAGTACTTC.

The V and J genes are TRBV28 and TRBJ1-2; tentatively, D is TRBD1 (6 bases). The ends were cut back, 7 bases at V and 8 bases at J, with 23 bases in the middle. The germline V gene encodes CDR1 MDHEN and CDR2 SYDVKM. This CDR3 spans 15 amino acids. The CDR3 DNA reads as TGTGCCAGCATTAATCCGGGACACGGTATTTTAGGCTACACCTTC. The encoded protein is CASINPGHGILGYTF.